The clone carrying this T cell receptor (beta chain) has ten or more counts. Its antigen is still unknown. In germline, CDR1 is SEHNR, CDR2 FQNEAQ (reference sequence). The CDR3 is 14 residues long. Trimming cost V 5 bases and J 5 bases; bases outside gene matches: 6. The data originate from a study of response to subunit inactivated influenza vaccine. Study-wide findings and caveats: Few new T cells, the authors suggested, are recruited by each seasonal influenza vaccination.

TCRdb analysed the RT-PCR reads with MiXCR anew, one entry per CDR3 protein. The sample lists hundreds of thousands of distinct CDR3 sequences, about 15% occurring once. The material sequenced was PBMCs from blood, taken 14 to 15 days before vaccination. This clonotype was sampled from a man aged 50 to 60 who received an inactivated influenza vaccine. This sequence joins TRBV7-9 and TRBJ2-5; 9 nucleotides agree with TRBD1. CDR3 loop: CASSRGQGGETQYF. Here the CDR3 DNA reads TGTGCCAGCAGCCGGGGACAGGGCGGGGAGACCCAGTACTTC.